The rows below give T cell receptor beta chains drawn from one sample of a study of blood T cells in healthy people across ages. Via MiXCR, TCRdb re-called the 5' RACE reads, giving one row per CDR3 protein. This table holds roughly 800,000 distinct CDR3 sequences, roughly 24% found once. The data also belong to a second study, concerning T cells of mothers and their children.

Material: blood. These receptors were collected from a boy aged 5-17 years in good health. CDR3s include the opening cysteine and the closing phenylalanine or tryptophan. The D gene is left open where the match is weak. Rows give clone size only sometimes, using once, few, many, or a class for an expanded clone.

cdr3_length j_call clone_size d_call v_call cdr3_nt cdr3_aa
14 TRBJ2-2 NA NA TRBV29-1 TGCAGCGTTGACGGACACAAGAACACCGGGGAGCTGTTTTTT CSVDGHKNTGELFF
14 TRBJ2-7 few TRBD1 TRBV19 TGTGCCAGTAGTACCCCGGACAGGACAGGGGGACAGTACTTC CASSTPDRTGGQYF
15 TRBJ1-1 NA NA TRBV6-5 TGTGCCAGCAGTTACTCAGACACGGTCAACACTGAAGCTTTCTTT CASSYSDTVNTEAFF
18 TRBJ2-6 few NA TRBV6-6 TGTGCCAGCTGCCTAAATATGGTTGCGACCTCTGGGGCCAACGTCCTGACTTTC CASCLNMVATSGANVLTF
15 TRBJ2-1 few NA TRBV7-9 TGTGCCAGCATGACTAGGCGGACCGACTACAATGAGCAGTTCTTC CASMTRRTDYNEQFF
15 TRBJ2-1 NA NA TRBV3-1 TGTGCCAGCAGCCAAGGGGGTCCAGCAAACAATGAGCAGTTCTTC CASSQGGPANNEQFF
13 TRBJ1-1 few NA TRBV7-2 TGTGCCAGCAGCGGGGACTGGAACACTGAAGCTTTCTTT CASSGDWNTEAFF
16 TRBJ2-3 NA TRBD2 TRBV10-3 TGTGCCATCAGTGAGGAAGCGGGGGGGCCGACAGATACGCAGTATTTT CAISEEAGGPTDTQYF
12 TRBJ1-1 NA NA TRBV29-1 TGCAGCGTAGGGGCCCTAAGAACTGAAGCTTTCTTT CSVGALRTEAFF
18 TRBJ1-1 NA NA TRBV2 TGTGCCAGCAGTGAGCTCGGGGCTGACTCGCGCCGGAACACTGAAGCTTTCTTT CASSELGADSRRNTEAFF
12 TRBJ1-2 NA NA TRBV12-3/TRBV12-4 TGTGCCGCCCGGAGGGGGGACGATGGCTACACCTTC CAARRGDDGYTF
15 TRBJ2-1 few NA TRBV7-2 TGTGCCAGCAGCTTACTCCTAAATTCCTACAATGAGCAGTTCTTC CASSLLLNSYNEQFF
15 TRBJ1-2 NA TRBD1 TRBV5-1 TGCGCCAGCAGCGTGGGACAGAGGAGTAACTATGGCTACACCTTC CASSVGQRSNYGYTF
15 TRBJ1-5 NA NA TRBV15 TGTGCCACCAGCAACACAGGAGATAGCAATCAGCCCCAGCATTTT CATSNTGDSNQPQHF
13 TRBJ2-7 NA NA TRBV6-5 TGTGCCAGCAGTTACGGTGTCTCGCGCGAGCAGTACTTC CASSYGVSREQYF
16 TRBJ1-2 few NA TRBV12-3/TRBV12-4 TGTGCCAGCAGTCCTCTAACGACAACGGGGGCCTATGGCTACACCTTC CASSPLTTTGAYGYTF
19 TRBJ1-4 NA NA TRBV4-2 TGTGCCAGCAGCCAAGAAGGGACGTACTCCCGTGCAACTAATGAAAAACTGTTTTTT CASSQEGTYSRATNEKLFF
14 TRBJ1-4 NA TRBD1 TRBV7-9 TGTGCCAGCAGCTGGGGACAGGGCGTTGAAAAACTGTTTTTT CASSWGQGVEKLFF
16 TRBJ1-4 NA NA TRBV7-9 TGTGCCAGCAGTCCGACGGGTGAGGGAATAATGGAAAAACTGTTTTTT CASSPTGEGIMEKLFF
15 TRBJ2-2 NA TRBD1 TRBV2 TGTGCCAGCAGTTCCGACAGGGGATACACCGGGGAGCTGTTTTTT CASSSDRGYTGELFF
15 TRBJ2-3 few TRBD2 TRBV12-3/TRBV12-4 TGTGCCAGCACTCCGACTAGCGGGGGGGCATATACGCAGTATTTT CASTPTSGGAYTQYF
16 TRBJ1-1 NA TRBD1 TRBV12-3/TRBV12-4 TGTGCCAGCAGTCTCAGGGGGGGGGGCCCAGTGACTGAAGCTTTCTTT CASSLRGGGPVTEAFF
14 TRBJ1-1 few NA TRBV6-6 TGTGCCAGCAGTTACTGGCAGCCACCAACTGAAGCTTTCTTT CASSYWQPPTEAFF
14 TRBJ2-7 NA NA TRBV6-1 TGTGCCAGCAGCGTTTCAGGTCGATGCTACGAGCAGTACTTC CASSVSGRCYEQYF
15 TRBJ2-7 once NA TRBV15 TGTGCCACCAGCAGAGATCCCGGGTTCGGCTACGAGCAGTACTTC CATSRDPGFGYEQYF
18 TRBJ2-1 NA TRBD2 TRBV3-1 TGTGCCAGCAGTCCCACGGGACTAGCGGGCCCCCGGTCGAATGAGCAGTTCTTC CASSPTGLAGPRSNEQFF
13 TRBJ1-1 few NA TRBV9 TGTGCCGGGGGTTCAGGGCCGAACACTGAAGCTTTCTTT CAGGSGPNTEAFF
13 TRBJ2-5 few NA TRBV28 TGTGCCAGCAGTTCGGAGGGGAAGGAGACCCAGTACTTC CASSSEGKETQYF
17 TRBJ1-2 few NA TRBV6-5 TGCGCCAGCAGTTACTCGATGGAAGGGCGTCTCGCCTATGGCTACACCTTC CASSYSMEGRLAYGYTF
13 TRBJ2-7 once NA TRBV7-6 TGTGCCAGCAGCCCGCATGACAGGTACGAGCAGTACTTC CASSPHDRYEQYF
17 TRBJ2-5 NA NA TRBV7-3 TGTGCCAGCAGCTTATTCCCTGGGGTAAATATGCGTGAGACCCAGTACTTC CASSLFPGVNMRETQYF
15 TRBJ2-1 NA TRBD2 TRBV6-5 TGTGCCAGCAATGCGGGGGGAGAGACCTACAATGAGCAGTTCTTC CASNAGGETYNEQFF
17 TRBJ2-3 many NA TRBV6-5 TGTGCCAGCAGCCGAAATAGTATCGGAACAGGGTCCGATACGCAGTATTTT CASSRNSIGTGSDTQYF
13 TRBJ1-2 few NA TRBV14 TGTGCCAGCAGCCAAGATAGCGCCTATGGCTACACCTTC CASSQDSAYGYTF
14 TRBJ1-2 NA NA TRBV27 TGTGCCAGCAGTTTCCCCGACGGAATTGGCGGCTACACCTTC CASSFPDGIGGYTF
14 TRBJ2-1 once NA TRBV7-9 TGTGCCAGCAGCTCGTTCGTCCTTGGGGATGAGCAGTTCTTC CASSSFVLGDEQFF
17 TRBJ1-3 few NA TRBV4-1 TGCGCCAGCAGCCAGCTCGTTAGGGGGTCCTCTGGAAACACCATATATTTT CASSQLVRGSSGNTIYF
15 TRBJ2-2 few NA TRBV13 TGTGCCAGCACCCGGTGGAACAATCCCACCGGGGAGCTGTTTTTT CASTRWNNPTGELFF
16 TRBJ2-4 few NA TRBV12-3/TRBV12-4 TGTGCCAGCAGGCACCGGGCCGAGGGAGCCAAAAACATTCAGTACTTC CASRHRAEGAKNIQYF
15 TRBJ2-4 NA TRBD2 TRBV12-3/TRBV12-4 TGTGCCAGCAGAGCGACTAGCGGGGGGGAAAACATTCAGTACTTC CASRATSGGENIQYF